This T cell receptor beta chain was recorded in a study of monozygotic twins with inflammatory bowel disease. Study-wide results and limits: IBD-affected twins scored below their healthy co-twins in TCRbeta diversity (inverse Simpson). The data offered no way to tell different T cell subtypes apart.

There were eight separate reactions per sample in which cDNA was made. TCRdb re-called the 5' RACE reads and gives one entry per CDR3 protein, without DNA. Its clone listing holds a few hundred thousand distinct CDR3 sequences. With regard to this clonotype: What it binds is unknown.

CDR1 and CDR2 from the germline V gene are SGHRS and YFSETQ. The CDR3 runs to 13 residues. The origin of this receptor is a human donor with ulcerative colitis or Crohn's disease, or a healthy co-twin of an affected twin (not recorded which). Specimen: blood. J is TRBJ2-5 and V is TRBV5-1. The CDR3 loop is CASSLIVQETQYF.